This entry is about one TCR beta chain. Its target is not known. The sample is drawn from a study of T cell repertoires and HLA-DP antigens. The repertoire was sequenced with immunoSEQ multiplex PCR; TCRdb's copy has only in-frame clones and lacks some. The repertoire holds about 110,000 clones, 90% to 95% seen once, with around 0.3% in the top ten. This clonotype was sampled from a woman aged 18-30 years in good health and CMV-seronegative. Sequencing used CD4+ T cells from PBMCs.

The CDR3 region is CASSLESLYEQYF. The CDR3 nucleotides are TGCGCCAGCAGCTTGGAGTCCCTGTACGAGCAGTACTTC. The gene calls are TRBV5-1 and TRBJ2-7, with D unresolved. The V gene lost 0 bases and the J gene lost 4 bases, with 8 bases spanning the gap. Germline lookup yields CDR1 SGHRS and CDR2 YFSETQ. CDR3 length: 13 residues.